The 26 T cell receptor beta chains listed next were all sequenced from one sample in a study of CD8+ T cells in alopecia areata (dated by TCRdb to the late 2010s). The receptor library was made with the immunoSEQ multiplex PCR assay. RNA was extracted from all samples and reverse transcribed into cDNA, which served as template for TCR sequencing. TCRdb obtained this table from immuneACCESS and retained in-frame rearrangements with V and J assigned. These tables miss some clones; where compared with another copy, unresolved V genes account for less than half of the shortfall, and the remainder is unexplained. Counted in this sample were 110,000 to 150,000 clones; about 60% of them appeared once. The top ten constitute approximately 6.5% of the sample. What the time point label conveys for this sample: baseline before oral tofacitinib. This sample comprised CD4+ T cells sorted from blood, obtained at week 0. The receptors stem from a human donor with alopecia areata.

This clone was seen a handful of times. The DNA for the CDR3 is TGTGCCAGCAGGCTGGGGGCGGCTACGCAGTATTTT. This encodes CASRLGAATQYF. The genes are TRBV2 and TRBJ2-3; possible D gene TRBD1, 6 bases. Germline CDR1 SNHLY, CDR2 FYNNEI. The CDR3 is 12 residues long. V lost 6 bases to trimming and J lost 8 bases, with 12 bases between them.

The CDR3 nucleotides are TGTGCCAGCAGCCTCAACAGGGGTTACTATGGCTACACCTTC. Translation gives CASSLNRGYYGYTF. V usage is TRBV14 and J usage is TRBJ1-2, with 7 bases fitting TRBD1. The V and J ends lost 4 bases and 3 bases, in that order; junction bases with no gene match: 5. The CDR3 length is 14 residues. CDR1 and CDR2 (germline): SGHDN, FVKESK.

This clone was recorded only once. This chain uses TRBV7-2 with TRBJ2-3; tentatively, D is TRBD2 (6 bases). CDR1 is SGHTA and CDR2 is FQGNSA in the germline V gene. The CDR3 totals 14 residues. V dropped 5 bases and J dropped 6 bases, with 15 bases sitting between them. CDR3 sequence (DNA): TGTGCCAGCAGCGTTGGGGGGACTCAGGATACGCAGTATTTT. As protein: CASSVGGTQDTQYF.

This clone was seen a handful of times. The chain carries TRBV25-1 and TRBJ2-5; no clear D. This CDR3 has 14 residues. Germline V gene lookup returns CDR1 MGHDK and CDR2 SYGVNS. The ends were cut back, 2 bases at V and 4 bases at J, with 11 bases in the middle. This chain's CDR3 is CASSEDQVGETQYF. CDR3 in DNA: TGTGCCAGCAGTGAAGATCAGGTTGGAGAGACCCAGTACTTC.

The rearrangement links TRBV28 to TRBJ2-1; D is unresolved. Trimming cost V 1 base and J 9 bases, with 7 bases left between them. The CDR3 consists of 12 residues. Per the germline V gene, CDR1 is MDHEN and CDR2 is SYDVKM. The CDR3 DNA sequence: TGTGCCAGCAGTTTATCTGGGCCTGAGCAGTTCTTC. This encodes CASSLSGPEQFF.

V gene TRBV7-9 combines with J gene TRBJ1-1; D not certain. Trimming stripped 1 base from V and 2 bases from J, with 8 bases between. This CDR3 is 14 amino acids long. Looked up from germline, CDR1 is SEHNR and CDR2 is FQNEAQ (reference sequence). CDR3 DNA sequence: TGTGCCAGCAGCTTAGAGGGCCCTAACACTGAAGCTTTCTTT. It is translated as CASSLEGPNTEAFF.

CDR3 protein: CASSNGQSAGANVLTF. The CDR3 DNA reads as TGTGCCAGCAGCAACGGGCAGAGCGCTGGGGCCAACGTCCTGACTTTC. This chain joins TRBV7-2 and TRBJ2-6; no definite D call. This CDR3 region has 16 residues. V dropped 5 bases and J dropped 2 bases, with 13 bases sitting between them. The germline gives CDR1 SGHTA, CDR2 FQGNSA.

In this sample, this clone turned up a few times. V is TRBV5-6 and J is TRBJ1-2; 9 nucleotides line up with TRBD1. This CDR3 is 14 amino acids long. The V gene end was trimmed by 4 bases and the J gene end by 4 bases; junction bases not matched to a gene: 5. Germline CDR1 reads SGHDT; CDR2 reads YYEEEE. The CDR3 sequence is CASSLWTGVYGYTF. The CDR3 DNA reads TGTGCCAGCAGCCTGTGGACAGGGGTCTATGGCTACACCTTC.

This chain uses TRBV9 with TRBJ2-3; the match to TRBD2 covers 8 bases. V trimming: 2 bases; J trimming: 8 bases; junction bases outside the gene matches: 10. CDR3 length: 15 residues. Germline V gene data show CDR1 as SGDLS and CDR2 as YYNGEE. Here the CDR3 DNA reads TGTGCCAGCAGCGTTTTCGGGGGGGCCGAGACTACGCAGTATTTT. As protein: CASSVFGGAETTQYF.

This clone turned up a few times. The gene calls are TRBV7-2 and TRBJ2-7; unclear D gene. This CDR3 is 13 amino acids long. Germline CDR1 reads SGHTA; CDR2 reads FQGNSA. V gave up 3 bases and J gave up 4 bases, with 10 bases separating them. The chain's CDR3 is CASSLRTEYEQYF. Here the CDR3 DNA reads TGTGCCAGCAGCTTGCGAACGGAATACGAGCAGTACTTC.

The chain combines TRBV7-2 with TRBJ2-1; D is undetermined. This CDR3 is built from 13 residues. V was pared by 5 bases and J by 6 bases, with 11 bases between. Germline assignment: CDR1 SGHTA and CDR2 FQGNSA. CDR3 protein: CASSGRLGNEQFF. The CDR3, as DNA: TGTGCCAGCAGCGGGCGACTGGGCAATGAGCAGTTCTTC.

The gene calls are TRBV5-6 and TRBJ1-6; D call uncertain. Between the trimmed V and J ends, which lost 4 bases and 8 bases, there was a span of 13 bases. From germline, CDR1 is SGHDT and CDR2 YYEEEE. This CDR3 has 14 amino acids. The CDR3 spells CASSRTGGDSPLHF. CDR3 DNA: TGTGCCAGCAGCCGGACGGGAGGAGATTCACCCCTCCACTTT.

This chain connects TRBV14 to TRBJ1-2; perhaps TRBD1 as D (5 bases). The V end lost 4 bases, the J end lost 1 base, and 13 bases lay between the germline ends. This CDR3 is 15 amino acids long. Germline CDR1 and CDR2: SGHDN and FVKESK. The CDR3 DNA reads as TGTGCCAGCAGCCGCCCCGGGACGGTTAACTATGGCTACACCTTC. Its translation: CASSRPGTVNYGYTF.

The chain couples TRBV29-1 to TRBJ2-2; no clear D gene. CDR1 is SQVTM and CDR2 is ANQGSEA in the germline V gene. CDR3 size: 12 residues. The V and J ends lost 4 bases and 4 bases respectively, with 7 bases between them. CDR3 nucleotide sequence: TGCAGCGTTGGGCTCTCCACCGGGGAGCTGTTTTTT. Residues: CSVGLSTGELFF.

This sequence joins TRBV9 and TRBJ1-5; D is unresolved. The germline V gene encodes CDR1 SGDLS and CDR2 YYNGEE. This CDR3 contains 15 residues. V shed 0 bases and J shed 3 bases, with 10 bases lying between them. This chain's CDR3 is CASSVGWGINQPQHF. The CDR3 nucleotides read TGTGCCAGCAGCGTAGGTTGGGGAATCAATCAGCCCCAGCATTTT.

A few counts support this clone. This same CDR3 is encoded by further DNA sequences in the sample. V and J are TRBV29-1 and TRBJ2-5, with D perhaps TRBD1 (6 bases). Trimming pared 3 bases from V and 5 bases from J, leaving 10 bases between. This CDR3 has 12 amino acids. CDR1 SQVTM and CDR2 ANQGSEA come from the germline V gene. The CDR3 bases are TGCAGCGTTGACAGGGGTGGGGAGACCCAGTACTTC. Translating it yields CSVDRGGETQYF.

The gene calls are TRBV29-1 and TRBJ2-5, with D possibly TRBD1 on 6 matching bases. The ends were cut back, 6 bases at V and 5 bases at J, with 16 bases in the middle. This CDR3 is built from 13 residues. The germline V gene encodes CDR1 SQVTM and CDR2 ANQGSEA. CDR3 nucleotide sequence: TGCAGCGTAACGACAGGTCTTCAGGAGACCCAGTACTTC. It yields the protein CSVTTGLQETQYF.

The V call is TRBV5-4, the J call TRBJ2-1, with 7 bases identical to TRBD1. J lost 0 bases, V lost 4 bases, and 7 bases had no gene match. In germline, CDR1 is SGHNT, CDR2 YYREEE (reference sequence). The CDR3 extends over 16 amino acids. As DNA, the CDR3 is TGTGCCAGCAGCCCGGAGACAGGGAGCTCCTACAATGAGCAGTTCTTC. Translated, it gives CASSPETGSSYNEQFF.

V is TRBV29-1 and J is TRBJ2-5; TRBD2 might be the D (6 bases). V lost 7 bases, J lost 4 bases, and 16 bases lay in between. The germline CDR1 and CDR2 sequences are SQVTM and ANQGSEA. The CDR3 spans 13 residues. The CDR3 bases are TGCAGCGCCCGGGGATCGGAGGGAGAGACCCAGTACTTC. It codes for CSARGSEGETQYF.

This sequence joins TRBV7-2 and TRBJ1-6; D call uncertain. From germline, CDR1 is SGHTA and CDR2 FQGNSA. CDR3 size: 16 residues. V lost 5 bases and J 6 bases, leaving 17 bases between the germline ends. As DNA, the CDR3 is TGTGCCAGCAGCGAAAGTCATCAGGTTATTAATTCACCCCTCCACTTT. Its protein product is CASSESHQVINSPLHF.

There are many counts of this clone. The J gene is TRBJ2-3, the V gene TRBV4-2; D remains unclear. The CDR3 is 15 amino acids. Germline V gives CDR1 LGHNA, CDR2 YNFKEQ. Trimming left V 4 bases short and J 2 bases short, with 13 bases between. CDR3 in DNA: TGTGCCAGCAGCCTACGCCCTGACAACACAGATACGCAGTATTTT. Translation gives CASSLRPDNTDTQYF.

The chain has TRBV7-2 and TRBJ2-1, with unresolved D. From germline, CDR1 is SGHTA and CDR2 FQGNSA. CDR3 length equals 14 residues. The V gene lost 1 base and the J gene lost 3 bases, with 7 bases spanning the gap. The DNA of the CDR3 is TGTGCCAGCAGCTTAGACGGCAGCTACAATGAGCAGTTCTTC. This sequence encodes CASSLDGSYNEQFF.

The genes are TRBV14 and TRBJ1-1; TRBD1 aligns across 7 bases. The CDR3 extends over 16 amino acids. Germline lookup yields CDR1 SGHDN and CDR2 FVKESK. V lost 7 bases to trimming and J lost 1 base; unmatched junction nucleotides: 12. CDR3 sequence (DNA): TGTGCCAGCAAGAAGCTGGCCGACAGGGAGAACACTGAAGCTTTCTTT. Translating gives CASKKLADRENTEAFF.

Note on this clone: One end of the junction does not line up with germline, which may come from a read error. The chain recombines TRBV28 with TRBJ2-7, with 8 bases matching TRBD1. Germline V gives CDR1 MDHEN, CDR2 SYDVKM. This CDR3 comprises 11 residues. CDR3 sequence reads: CASSRGTGSAF. The DNA of the CDR3 is TGTGCCAGCAGCCGGGGGACAGGTTCTGCCTTC.

The rearrangement joins TRBV9 to TRBJ2-5; possibly TRBD1 for D (5 bases). V lost 0 bases and J lost 4, with 10 bases in between. Per germline, CDR1 SGDLS and CDR2 YYNGEE. The CDR3 consists of 14 residues. CDR3 loop: CASSVAGNRETQYF. The CDR3 DNA reads as TGTGCCAGCAGCGTAGCAGGGAACAGAGAGACCCAGTACTTC.

The J gene is TRBJ1-1, the V gene TRBV11-1; no definite D call. The CDR3 sequence is 15 residues long. V dropped 5 bases and J dropped 1 base, with 14 bases sitting between them. The germline V gene has CDR1 SGHAT and CDR2 FQDESV (reference sequence). CDR3 nucleotides: TGTGCCAGCAGCACCGGACCCATCGGGAACACTGAAGCTTTCTTT. The encoded protein is CASSTGPIGNTEAFF.